This T cell receptor (beta chain) was retrieved from a study of regulatory T cells in long-lasting Graves disease. Study-level results: Fewer public clonotypes were shared by new patients (roughly 970) than by persistent patients (around 2,800). Since the sample size was small, accuracy may have been reduced.

Time point given: persistent/refractory GD, antithyroid drugs over 5 years with positive TRAb. Making the TCR library involved RNA that had been extracted from PBMCs. The ends lost 1 base at V and 3 bases at J; junction bases unmatched: 13. CDR1 and CDR2 from the germline V gene are DFQATT and SNEGSKA (reference sequence). The CDR3 spans 18 residues. CDR3 regions were amplified by Arm-PCR using iRepertoire HTBI primers to build TCR beta libraries. TCRdb used MiXCR to reprocess the multiplex PCR reads, holding one entry per CDR3 protein. The sample includes some 330,000 distinct CDR3 sequences, roughly 25% of them seen just once. In this sample, this clonotype turned up a few times. What it binds is unknown.

The gene calls are TRBV20-1 and TRBJ1-5; 9 bases align to TRBD1. The clonotype comes from a woman in her thirties or forties with Graves disease. The sample here was peripheral blood mononuclear cells (PBMCs), taken when the disease was refractory, from a patient treated with antithyroid drugs. The CDR3 sequence: CSARVRQGVPFYNQPQHF. The CDR3 DNA follows: TGCAGTGCTAGAGTGAGACAGGGGGTCCCTTTTTACAATCAGCCCCAGCATTTT.